In this sample, the clone carrying this TCR beta chain turned up many times. As processed by the authors: Reference gene primer amplification gave nucleated cell count estimates. Repertoires were generated with immunoSEQ multiplex PCR, while TCRdb's copy carries only in-frame clones and drops some. The D gene and trimming were derived from the DNA, and the V and J assignments and clone size from that table. The sample shows over 85,000 clones, less than 85% of them seen only once. Between the trimmed V and J ends, which lost 3 bases and 9 bases, there was a span of 12 bases. The CDR3 sequence is 13 residues long. The germline CDR1 and CDR2 sequences are KGHSH and LQKENI. This entry comes from a study of blood T cell repertoires in COVID-19.

J is TRBJ1-5 and V is TRBV18; tentative D call: TRBD1 (6 bases). The sequencing input was peripheral blood. The source of this sequence is a woman of 80 years or more with acute or convalescent COVID-19. CDR3 DNA sequence: TGTGCCAGCTCACCGGGACACCTTGGGCCCCAGCATTTT. Protein product: CASSPGHLGPQHF.